This entry lists 24 T cell receptor beta chains sequenced from one sample in a study of CD8 T cells in Susac syndrome. The RNA, about 0.45 to 1 ug, was put through reverse transcription using random hexamers. One entry per CDR3 protein, called by TCRdb with MiXCR from the immunoSEQ multiplex PCR reads. The repertoire holds 200,000 or so distinct CDR3 sequences, with more than 85% as singletons. Sequencing was performed on CD8+ T cells from PBMCs. The receptors derive from a human donor with Susac syndrome.

This clonotype was observed once. The chain is built from TRBV5-6 and TRBJ2-1; D is uncertain. CDR3 length equals 14 residues. Per germline, CDR1 SGHDT and CDR2 YYEEEE. Trimming cost V 6 bases and J 7 bases, with 17 bases left between them. The CDR3 here is CASTMTATENEQFF. In nucleotides, the CDR3 is TGTGCCAGCACCATGACGGCCACGGAGAATGAGCAGTTCTTC.

The chain joins TRBV25-1 to TRBJ1-2, with 8 bases lining up with TRBD1. The CDR3 length is 15 residues. The V gene's germline CDR1 is MGHDK and CDR2 SYGVNS. Germline trimming cut 4 bases from V and 6 bases from J; bases unmatched to any gene: 10. CDR3: CASSGRDRPWNGYTF. CDR3 bases: TGTGCCAGCAGTGGTAGGGACAGGCCCTGGAATGGCTACACCTTC.

V gene TRBV28 combines with J gene TRBJ2-7; the match to TRBD2 covers 11 bases. The CDR3 has 15 amino acids. Germline CDR1 and CDR2: MDHEN and SYDVKM. J gave up 5 bases and V 6 bases, and 9 bases lay outside the gene matches. CDR3 in DNA: TGTGCCAGCAGACCGAGGACTAGCGGGTCTGACGAGCAGTACTTC. This gives the protein CASRPRTSGSDEQYF. Together with reference TRBV28 and TRBJ2-7, the CDR3 gives the full variable domain: DVKVTQSSRYLVKRTGEKVFLECVQDMDHENMFWYRQDPGLGLRLIYFSYDVKMKEKGDIPEGYSVSREKKERFSLILESASTNQTSMYLCASRPRTSGSDEQYFGPGTRLTVT.

The rearrangement joins TRBV10-3 to TRBJ2-1; D gene uncertain. This CDR3 is built from 12 residues. The V and J ends lost 2 bases and 7 bases respectively, with 6 bases between them. Looked up from germline, CDR1 is ENHRY and CDR2 is SYGVKD. CDR3 in DNA: TGTGCCATCAGTGAGGCACGGAATGAGCAGTTCTTC. The encoded protein is CAISEARNEQFF.

The genes are TRBV9 and TRBJ2-1; D possibly uses TRBD1 or TRBD2 (5 bases each). Trimming removed 0 bases from V and 10 bases from J, with 17 bases in between. The CDR3 has 15 residues. Per the germline V gene, CDR1 is SGDLS and CDR2 is YYNGEE. The DNA for the CDR3 is TGTGCCAGCAGCGTAGCCGGGACGAGAGGTCTGGAGCAGTTCTTC. Amino acid sequence: CASSVAGTRGLEQFF.

The V and J genes are TRBV6-5 and TRBJ2-7; 10 nucleotides agree with TRBD1. This CDR3 region has 15 residues. Germline loops: CDR1 MNHEY, CDR2 SVGAGI. Trimming at V came to 4 bases and at J to 2 bases, leaving 5 bases not matched to a gene. This chain's CDR3 is CASSFAGTGAYEQYF. CDR3 nucleotide sequence: TGTGCCAGCAGTTTTGCCGGGACAGGGGCCTACGAGCAGTACTTC.

The V call is TRBV5-1, the J call TRBJ1-2, with D unclear. The CDR3 has 12 amino acids. Germline V gene sequence: CDR1 SGHRS, CDR2 YFSETQ. With 0 bases removed from V and 10 bases from J, the gap between germline ends came to 10 bases. For the CDR3, the DNA is TGCGCCAGCAGCTTGGTGGGGTTTGACTACACCTTC. This encodes CASSLVGFDYTF.

This clonotype was counted a single time. The genes are TRBV4-1 and TRBJ2-7; 10 bases are a match to TRBD1. Trimming removed 0 bases from V and 4 bases from J; junction bases left unmatched: 3. Germline values: CDR1 MGHRA, CDR2 YSYEKL. The CDR3 spans 15 residues. For the CDR3, the DNA is TGCGCCAGCAGCCAAGATCAGGGACAGGGGTACGAGCAGTACTTC. Protein: CASSQDQGQGYEQYF.

The chain combines TRBV12-5 with TRBJ2-1; maybe TRBD2 (5 bases). Trimming cost V 1 base and J 10 bases, with 14 bases left between them. This CDR3 is built from 14 residues. Germline V gives CDR1 LGHNT, CDR2 FRNRAP. CDR3 loop: CASGLANTRGEQFF. The DNA of the CDR3 is TGTGCTAGTGGTTTGGCCAACACCCGAGGGGAGCAGTTCTTC.

This chain links TRBV7-2 with TRBJ2-2; TRBD2 might be the D (5 bases). This CDR3 spans 17 amino acids. Trimming stripped 3 bases from V and 3 bases from J, with 17 bases between. Germline assignment: CDR1 SGHTA and CDR2 FQGNSA. The CDR3, as DNA: TGTGCCAGCAGCTTCGGATGGACGGGGATGTACACCGGGGAGCTGTTTTTT. It encodes CASSFGWTGMYTGELFF.

The gene calls are TRBV4-1 and TRBJ2-2; D not certain. The germline V gene encodes CDR1 MGHRA and CDR2 YSYEKL. V shed 4 bases and J shed 0 bases, with 6 bases lying between them. The length of the CDR3 is 14 residues. The CDR3 coding sequence is TGCGCCAGCAGCCGGCACGCGAACACCGGGGAGCTGTTTTTT. Translation gives CASSRHANTGELFF.

The V call is TRBV3-1, the J call TRBJ2-7, with a tentative D call TRBD1 (5 bases). Germline V gene data show CDR1 as LGHDT and CDR2 as YNNKEL (reference sequence). Between the trimmed V and J ends, which lost 0 bases and 2 bases, there was a span of 8 bases. CDR3 size: 14 residues. CDR3 bases: TGTGCCAGCAGCCAAGACCCAGGGACCTACGAGCAGTACTTC. Amino acid sequence: CASSQDPGTYEQYF.

This clonotype has a single count. This rearrangement joins TRBV24-1 to TRBJ2-5, with TRBD2 identical over 15 bases. V was clipped by 9 bases and J by 3 bases; unmatched bases: 4. Germline assignment: CDR1 KGHDR and CDR2 SFDVKD. The CDR3 covers 15 residues. For the CDR3, the DNA is TGTGCCACCGGCGGGACTAGCGGGGGGAAAGAGACCCAGTACTTC. It specifies CATGGTSGGKETQYF.

The V gene is TRBV9, the J gene TRBJ2-3; 7 bases are a match to TRBD2. Germline V gene data show CDR1 as SGDLS and CDR2 as YYNGEE. The V segment lost 3 bases and the J segment 3 bases; nucleotides outside the gene matches: 4. This CDR3 spans 14 amino acids. The CDR3 is CASSESGTTDTQYF. The CDR3 DNA reads as TGTGCCAGCAGCGAGAGCGGGACGACAGATACGCAGTATTTT.

V gene TRBV4-1 combines with J gene TRBJ2-5; D is undetermined. The CDR3 covers 18 residues. Trimming took off 0 bases at V and 1 base at J, with 18 bases between the two ends. In germline, CDR1 is MGHRA, CDR2 YSYEKL. The CDR3, as DNA: TGCGCCAGCAGCCAAGATTACGCAGCCTCTTATCTCCAAGAGACCCAGTACTTC. Protein: CASSQDYAASYLQETQYF.

This chain uses TRBV19 with TRBJ2-7; unclear D gene. Per germline, CDR1 LNHDA and CDR2 SQIVND (reference sequence). V lost 6 bases and J lost 2, with 14 bases in between. The CDR3 sequence is 14 residues long. The CDR3 here is CASSPGPPPYEQYF. In DNA, the CDR3 is TGTGCCAGTAGCCCAGGACCTCCGCCCTACGAGCAGTACTTC.

The CDR3 loop is CASSLGLTDYNEQFF. In DNA, the CDR3 is TGTGCCAGCAGCTTGGGGCTTACCGATTACAATGAGCAGTTCTTC. This chain links TRBV5-4 with TRBJ2-1; D is ambiguous. Deletions cut 0 bases from V and 4 bases from J, with 11 bases between. There are 15 residues in the CDR3. The V gene's germline CDR1 is SGHNT and CDR2 YYREEE (reference sequence).

V is TRBV30 and J is TRBJ1-2; D unclear. Germline CDR1 reads GTSNPN; CDR2 reads SVGIG (reference sequence). This CDR3 has 12 amino acids. Trimming took off 3 bases at V and 7 bases at J, with 12 bases between the two ends. The CDR3 sequence: CAWSLSVAGYTF. The CDR3 DNA is TGTGCCTGGAGCCTTTCAGTGGCTGGCTACACCTTC.

In its sample, this clonotype was seen once. The chain combines TRBV19 with TRBJ1-1, with a tentative D call TRBD1 (5 bases). CDR1 LNHDA and CDR2 SQIVND come from the germline V gene (reference sequence). This CDR3 is built from 12 residues. Trimming shortened V by 7 bases and J by 6 bases, and 12 bases separated the two germline ends. For the CDR3, the DNA is TGTGCCAGTATCTCAGCGGGGGCTGAAGCTTTCTTT. It codes for CASISAGAEAFF. The entire variable domain, with the rest obtained from reference TRBV19 and TRBJ1-1, is as follows: DGGITQSPKYLFRKEGQNVTLSCEQNLNHDAMYWYRQDPGQGLRLIYYSQIVNDFQKGDIAEGYSVSREKKESFPLTVTSAQKNPTAFYLCASISAGAEAFFGQGTRLTVV.

The chain joins TRBV20-1 to TRBJ1-3; the D gene is possibly TRBD1 (6 bases). The CDR3 loop spans 17 amino acids. Trimming shortened V by 5 bases and J by 1 base, and 21 bases separated the two germline ends. The germline CDR1 and CDR2 sequences are DFQATT and SNEGSKA (reference sequence). CDR3 bases: TGCAGTGCTCCCAAGAGGACAGTATTATCTTCTGGAAACACCATATATTTT. Its translation is CSAPKRTVLSSGNTIYF.

The chain is built from TRBV27 and TRBJ2-7; a possible D gene is TRBD2 (6 bases). The CDR3 is made up of 15 amino acids. Trimming pared 6 bases from V and 6 bases from J, leaving 21 bases between. Germline V gene lookup returns CDR1 MNHEY and CDR2 SMNVEV (reference sequence). CDR3 nucleotide sequence: TGTGCCAGCAGCCCACTCTTCGTTGGGGGACTCGAGCAGTACTTC. It specifies CASSPLFVGGLEQYF.

A single count supports this clonotype. The chain carries TRBV11-2 and TRBJ2-7; 8 nucleotides match TRBD1. There are 15 residues in the CDR3. Germline CDR1 is SGHAT and CDR2 is FQNNGV. The junction had 7 bases not matched to a gene; V was cut back by 1 base and J by 5 bases. CDR3 DNA: TGTGCCAGCAGCTTAGGGGCAGGGGGCGTCAACGAGCAGTACTTC. Its translation is CASSLGAGGVNEQYF.

The V and J genes are TRBV20-1 and TRBJ2-7; 7 nucleotides align to TRBD2. The CDR3 extends over 14 amino acids. The germline CDR1 and CDR2 sequences are DFQATT and SNEGSKA (reference sequence). V dropped 1 base and J dropped 3; count of bases not matched to a gene: 6. CDR3 region: CSARVSGPRYEQYF. The CDR3 DNA follows: TGCAGTGCTAGAGTTAGCGGGCCCCGCTACGAGCAGTACTTC.

This clonotype was observed a few times. V gene TRBV3-1 combines with J gene TRBJ2-7; 9 bases are shared with TRBD2. V lost 3 bases and J lost 1; bases outside the gene matches: 4. The length of the CDR3 is 15 residues. Germline CDR1 reads LGHDT; CDR2 reads YNNKEL (reference sequence). CDR3 nucleotide sequence: TGTGCCAGCAGCCACCTAGCGGGGTCATCCTACGAGCAGTACTTC. It is translated as CASSHLAGSSYEQYF.